This T cell receptor (beta chain) was captured in a study of cytomegalovirus exposure and HLA in healthy donors. In germline, CDR1 is MGHDK, CDR2 SYGVNS. After removal of 8 bases from V and 4 bases from J, the junction contained 9 bases not matched to a gene. This CDR3 region has 14 residues. Profiled with immunoSEQ multiplex PCR; TCRdb holds only in-frame clones, not every one. The sample has approximately 280,000 clones; around 87% are singletons. Overall study results and limits: The study flagged some 170 TCR beta chains as cytomegalovirus-associated.

As to this clone: Its antigen remains unidentified.

The sample taken for sequencing was PBMCs. The sequence was collected from a woman between 18 and 29 years old in good health and CMV-seronegative. This chain connects TRBV25-1 to TRBJ2-5; 8 bases align to TRBD1. In DNA form, the CDR3 reads TGTGCCAGCGCGTGGACAGGGAACATAGAGACCCAGTACTTC. Amino acid sequence: CASAWTGNIETQYF.